These 10 T cell receptor beta chains were sequenced from one sample in a study of T cells in Graves' hyperthyroidism and ophthalmopathy. RNA transcripts were the template for amplifying TCR beta CDR3 regions. Using the HTBI primer set, a first-round RT-PCR was run on the TCR CDR3. TCRdb passed the multiplex PCR reads through MiXCR, listing each CDR3 protein once. The repertoire holds about 610,000 distinct CDR3 sequences, with more than 15% as singletons. The material sequenced was blood. All receptors derive from a woman between 35 and 50 years old with Graves' ophthalmopathy.

On this clonotype itself: A single base separates this from a much larger clone, so it may be a read error. The chain links TRBV11-2 to TRBJ2-1; the match to TRBD2 covers 9 bases. CDR3 length: 16 amino acids. CDR1 is SGHAT, CDR2 FQNNGV, per germline. Here the CDR3 reads CASSPSVAGGNNGQFF. CDR3 sequence (DNA): TGTGCCAGCAGCCCCTCCGTGGCGGGGGGGAACAATGGGCAGTTCTTC.

This sequence joins TRBV29-1 and TRBJ2-5; TRBD1 might be the D (6 bases). This CDR3 spans 12 amino acids. Germline V gives CDR1 SQVTM, CDR2 ANQGSEA. Trimming pared 6 bases from V and 4 bases from J, leaving 12 bases between. The CDR3 protein is CSVMTGIETQYF. The CDR3 DNA is TGCAGCGTGATGACAGGAATAGAGACCCAGTACTTC.

There are many counts of this clonotype. The rearrangement joins TRBV27 to TRBJ1-1, with D possibly being TRBD1 (5 bases). Trimming removed 6 bases at V and 1 base at J, with 18 bases between. Germline V gene sequence: CDR1 MNHEY, CDR2 SMNVEV (reference sequence). The CDR3 extends over 16 amino acids. CDR3 residues: CASRKSLRGENTEAFF. The CDR3 DNA reads TGTGCCAGCAGAAAATCCCTCAGAGGGGAGAACACTGAAGCTTTCTTT.

The J gene is TRBJ1-3, the V gene TRBV4-1, with D tentatively TRBD1 (6 bases). CDR3 length: 18 residues. Germline CDR1 reads MGHRA; CDR2 reads YSYEKL. V lost 3 bases and J 0 bases, leaving 18 bases between the germline ends. The CDR3 region has the DNA TGCGCCAGCAGCCAGGCCTCCGGGACACCTACCTCTGGAAACACCATATATTTT. Protein product: CASSQASGTPTSGNTIYF.

CDR3 residues: CATSSPLGQAREAFF. CDR3 sequence (DNA): TGTGCCACCAGCAGCCCCCTAGGACAGGCTAGGGAAGCTTTCTTT. This rearrangement joins TRBV15 to TRBJ1-1; TRBD1 agrees at 7 bases. The CDR3 has 15 residues. Germline V gene lookup returns CDR1 LNHNV and CDR2 YYDKDF (reference sequence). Trimming took 3 bases from V and 8 from J; bases not matched to a gene: 12.

This clonotype has a handful of counts. V is TRBV5-1 and J is TRBJ2-1; D gene uncertain. V lost 0 bases to trimming and J lost 7 bases, with 5 bases between them. CDR3 length equals 12 residues. CDR1 and CDR2 from the germline V gene are SGHRS and YFSETQ. CDR3 residues: CASSLADNEQFF. In nucleotides, the CDR3 is TGCGCCAGCAGCTTGGCCGATAATGAGCAGTTCTTC.

About this clonotype itself: This could be a read error, since a much larger clone is one nucleotide away. This rearrangement joins TRBV27 to TRBJ2-7; D is unclear. CDR3 length equals 15 residues. With 6 bases removed from V and 4 bases from J, the gap between germline ends came to 19 bases. The germline V gene encodes CDR1 MNHEY and CDR2 SMNVEV (reference sequence). The CDR3 sequence is CASRLTGQGEYEQYF. For the CDR3, the DNA is TGTGCCAGCAGATTAACGGGCCAAGGCGAATACGAGCAGTACTTC.

The sample holds a few counts of this clonotype. V is TRBV5-5 and J is TRBJ1-3, with D unclear. The CDR3 consists of 15 residues. Trimming removed 2 bases at V and 4 bases at J, with 13 bases between. Germline V gene data show CDR1 as SGHKS and CDR2 as YYEKEE (reference sequence). The CDR3 nucleotides read TGTGCCAGCAGCTTAAGGGTCCAAGCCGGAAACACCATATATTTT. Amino acids: CASSLRVQAGNTIYF.

This chain uses TRBV3-1 with TRBJ1-6; the D gene is possibly TRBD1 (5 bases). There are 18 residues in the CDR3. V shed 0 bases and J shed 4 bases, with 16 bases lying between them. The germline V gene encodes CDR1 LGHDT and CDR2 YNNKEL (reference sequence). In nucleotides, the CDR3 is TGTGCCAGCAGCCAAGATCCCCGTCTGGGACGGTATAATTCACCCCTCCACTTT. The encoded protein is CASSQDPRLGRYNSPLHF.

V usage is TRBV6-1 and J usage is TRBJ2-2; D is undetermined. Germline assignment: CDR1 MNHNS and CDR2 SASEGT. The CDR3 length is 11 residues. V lost 10 bases to trimming and J lost 7 bases, with 10 bases between them. Here the CDR3 reads CATSTIGELFF. Written as DNA, the CDR3 is TGTGCCACTAGTACTATCGGGGAGCTGTTTTTT.